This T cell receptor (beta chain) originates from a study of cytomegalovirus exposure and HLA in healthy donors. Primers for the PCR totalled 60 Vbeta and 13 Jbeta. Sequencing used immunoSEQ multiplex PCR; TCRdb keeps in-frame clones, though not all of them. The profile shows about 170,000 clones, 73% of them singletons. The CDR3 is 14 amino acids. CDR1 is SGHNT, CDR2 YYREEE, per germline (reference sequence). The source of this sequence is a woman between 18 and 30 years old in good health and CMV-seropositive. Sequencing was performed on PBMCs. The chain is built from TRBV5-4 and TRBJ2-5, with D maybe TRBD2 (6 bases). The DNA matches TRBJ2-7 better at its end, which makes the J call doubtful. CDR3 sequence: CASSWEEDSYEQYF. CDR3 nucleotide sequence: TGTGCCAGCAGCTGGGAGGAAGACTCCTACGAGCAGTACTTC.